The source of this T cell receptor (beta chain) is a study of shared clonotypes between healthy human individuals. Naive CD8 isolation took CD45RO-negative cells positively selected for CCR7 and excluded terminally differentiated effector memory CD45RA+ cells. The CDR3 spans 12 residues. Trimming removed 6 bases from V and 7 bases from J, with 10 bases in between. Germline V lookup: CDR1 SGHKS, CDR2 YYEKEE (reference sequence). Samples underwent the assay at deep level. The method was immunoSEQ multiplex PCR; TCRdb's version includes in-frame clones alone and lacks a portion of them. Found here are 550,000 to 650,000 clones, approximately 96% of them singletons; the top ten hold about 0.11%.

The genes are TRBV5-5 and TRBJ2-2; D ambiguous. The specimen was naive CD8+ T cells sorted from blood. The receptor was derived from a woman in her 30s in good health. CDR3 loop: CASTHGSGELFF. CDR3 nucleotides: TGTGCCAGCACCCACGGAAGCGGGGAGCTGTTTTTT. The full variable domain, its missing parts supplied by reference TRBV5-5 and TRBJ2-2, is DAGVTQSPTHLIKTRGQQVTLRCSPISGHKSVSWYQQVLGQGPQFIFQYYEKEERGRGNFPDRFSARQFPNYSSELNVNALLLGDSALYLCASTHGSGELFFGEGSRLTVL.